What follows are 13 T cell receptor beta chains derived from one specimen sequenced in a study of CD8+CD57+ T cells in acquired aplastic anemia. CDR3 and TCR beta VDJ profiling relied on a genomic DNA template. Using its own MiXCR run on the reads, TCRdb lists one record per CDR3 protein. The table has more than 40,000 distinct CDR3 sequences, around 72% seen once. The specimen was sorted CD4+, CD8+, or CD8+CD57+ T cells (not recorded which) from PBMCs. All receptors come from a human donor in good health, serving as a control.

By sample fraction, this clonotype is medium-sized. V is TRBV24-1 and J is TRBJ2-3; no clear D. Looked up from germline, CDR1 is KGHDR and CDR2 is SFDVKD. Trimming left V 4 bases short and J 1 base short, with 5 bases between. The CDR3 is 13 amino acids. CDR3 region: CATSDHGTDTQYF. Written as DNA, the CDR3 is TGTGCCACCAGTGACCATGGCACAGATACGCAGTATTTT.

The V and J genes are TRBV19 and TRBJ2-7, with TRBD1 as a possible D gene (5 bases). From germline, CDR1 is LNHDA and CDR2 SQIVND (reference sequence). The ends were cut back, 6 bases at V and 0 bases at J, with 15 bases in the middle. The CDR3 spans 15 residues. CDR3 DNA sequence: TGTGCCAGTAGCTCTAGGGGAAGGAGCTCCTACGAGCAGTACTTC. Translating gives CASSSRGRSSYEQYF.

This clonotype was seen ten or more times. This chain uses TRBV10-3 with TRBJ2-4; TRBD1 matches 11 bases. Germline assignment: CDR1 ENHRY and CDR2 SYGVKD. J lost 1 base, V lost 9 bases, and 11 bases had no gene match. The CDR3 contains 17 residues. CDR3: CAISGTGGGWAKNIQYF. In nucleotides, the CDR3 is TGTGCCATATCCGGGACAGGGGGAGGGTGGGCCAAAAACATTCAGTACTTC.

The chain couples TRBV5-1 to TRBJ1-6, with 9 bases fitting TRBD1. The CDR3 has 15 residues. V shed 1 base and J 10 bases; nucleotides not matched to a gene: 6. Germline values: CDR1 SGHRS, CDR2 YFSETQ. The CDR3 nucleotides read TGCGCCAGCAGCTTGAAGGGACAGGGAGGCTCACCCCTCCACTTT. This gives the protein CASSLKGQGGSPLHF.

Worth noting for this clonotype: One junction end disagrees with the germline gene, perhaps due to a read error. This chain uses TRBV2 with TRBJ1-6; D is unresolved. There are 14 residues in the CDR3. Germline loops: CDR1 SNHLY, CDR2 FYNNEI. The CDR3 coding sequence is TGTGCCAGCAGAGAAGAGCGACGGGATTCACCCCTCCACTTT. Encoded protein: CASREERRDSPLHF.

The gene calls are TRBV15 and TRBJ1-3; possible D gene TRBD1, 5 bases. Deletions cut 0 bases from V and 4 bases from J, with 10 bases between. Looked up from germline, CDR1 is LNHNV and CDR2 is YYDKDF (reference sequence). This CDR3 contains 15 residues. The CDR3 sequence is CATSRDKGVGNTIYF. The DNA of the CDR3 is TGTGCCACCAGCAGAGATAAAGGGGTCGGAAACACCATATATTTT.

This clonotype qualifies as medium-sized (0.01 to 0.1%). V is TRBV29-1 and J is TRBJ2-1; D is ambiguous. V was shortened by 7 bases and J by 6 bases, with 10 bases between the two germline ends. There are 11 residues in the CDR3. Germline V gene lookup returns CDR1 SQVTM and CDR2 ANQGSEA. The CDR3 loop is CSGGIGNEQFF. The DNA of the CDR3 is TGCAGCGGTGGGATCGGCAATGAGCAGTTCTTC.

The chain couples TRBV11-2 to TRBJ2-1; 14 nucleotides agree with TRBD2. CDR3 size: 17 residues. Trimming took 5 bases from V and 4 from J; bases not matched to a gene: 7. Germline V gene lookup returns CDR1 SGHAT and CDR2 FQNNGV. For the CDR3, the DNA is TGTGCCAGCAGCACCACCGGGACTAGCGGGGGATACAATGAGCAGTTCTTC. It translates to CASSTTGTSGGYNEQFF.

CDR3 nucleotide sequence: TGTGCCAGCAGCTACGGGACGACCTACGAGCAGTACTTC. This translates into CASSYGTTYEQYF. The chain is built from TRBV14 and TRBJ2-7; D could derive from TRBD1 or TRBD2 (5 bases each). The CDR3 runs 13 residues. V lost 5 bases and J 2 bases, leaving 10 bases between the germline ends. The V gene's germline CDR1 is SGHDN and CDR2 FVKESK.

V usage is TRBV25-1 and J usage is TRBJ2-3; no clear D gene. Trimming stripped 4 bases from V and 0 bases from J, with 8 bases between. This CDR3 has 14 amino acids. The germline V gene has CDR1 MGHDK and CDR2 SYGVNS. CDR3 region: CASSGILSTDTQYF. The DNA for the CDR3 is TGTGCCAGCAGTGGCATTTTGAGCACAGATACGCAGTATTTT.

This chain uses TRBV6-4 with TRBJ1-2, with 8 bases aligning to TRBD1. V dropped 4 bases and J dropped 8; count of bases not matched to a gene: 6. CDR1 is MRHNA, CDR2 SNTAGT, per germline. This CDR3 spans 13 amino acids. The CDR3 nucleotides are TGTGCCAGCAGTGGACTCAGGGGGCAAGGCTACACCTTC. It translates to CASSGLRGQGYTF.

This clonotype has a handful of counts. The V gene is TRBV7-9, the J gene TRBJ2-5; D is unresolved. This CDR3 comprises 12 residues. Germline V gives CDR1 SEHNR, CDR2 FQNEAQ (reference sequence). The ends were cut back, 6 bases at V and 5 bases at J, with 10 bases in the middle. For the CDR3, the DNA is TGTGCCAGCAGGTCTTCCGAGGAGACCCAGTACTTC. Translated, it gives CASRSSEETQYF. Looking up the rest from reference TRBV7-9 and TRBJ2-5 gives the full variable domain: DTGVSQNPRHKITKRGQNVTFRCDPISEHNRLYWYRQTLGQGPEFLTYFQNEAQLEKSRLLSDRFSAERPKGSFSTLEIQRTEQGDSAMYLCASRSSEETQYFGPGTRLLVL.

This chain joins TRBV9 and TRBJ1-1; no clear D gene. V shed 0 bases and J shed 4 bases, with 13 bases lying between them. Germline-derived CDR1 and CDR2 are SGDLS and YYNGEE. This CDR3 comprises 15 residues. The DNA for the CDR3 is TGTGCCAGCAGCGTAGGTGGCAGGATGAGCACTGAAGCTTTCTTT. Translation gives CASSVGGRMSTEAFF.